Detailed here is one T cell receptor beta chain. Its specificity is unknown. These data belong to a study of T-cell reconstitution after alpha-beta-depleted transplantation in children. During its preparation, the TCRbeta library received unique molecular identifiers. One entry per CDR3 protein results from TCRdb running MiXCR on the PCR reads. This sample has hundreds of thousands of distinct CDR3 sequences, with under 8.5% found just once. Germline V lookup: CDR1 SGHDN, CDR2 FVKESK. Trimming stripped 5 bases from V and 10 bases from J, with 8 bases between. CDR3 size: 11 residues. Findings of the study overall: Several hundred graft clones that had expanded were reportedly the source of alpha-beta T cells about two months after transplant. One year post-transplant, T-cell counts and diversity were largely derived from T cells produced anew. High day-60 TCRbeta diversity in some patients came from surviving recipient T cells and thymic progenitors.

Material: PBMCs, mostly from graft donor cells, obtained 360 days after TCRalphabeta/CD19-depleted stem cell transplant. The TCR sequence derives from a male patient between 2 and 10 years old who had a stem cell transplant for acute myeloid leukemia, so the T cells may come from the graft donor. This chain uses TRBV14 with TRBJ2-2; weak D call: TRBD1 (5 bases). Here the CDR3 reads CASSSGAELFF. CDR3 bases: TGTGCCAGCAGCTCTGGGGCGGAGCTGTTTTTT.